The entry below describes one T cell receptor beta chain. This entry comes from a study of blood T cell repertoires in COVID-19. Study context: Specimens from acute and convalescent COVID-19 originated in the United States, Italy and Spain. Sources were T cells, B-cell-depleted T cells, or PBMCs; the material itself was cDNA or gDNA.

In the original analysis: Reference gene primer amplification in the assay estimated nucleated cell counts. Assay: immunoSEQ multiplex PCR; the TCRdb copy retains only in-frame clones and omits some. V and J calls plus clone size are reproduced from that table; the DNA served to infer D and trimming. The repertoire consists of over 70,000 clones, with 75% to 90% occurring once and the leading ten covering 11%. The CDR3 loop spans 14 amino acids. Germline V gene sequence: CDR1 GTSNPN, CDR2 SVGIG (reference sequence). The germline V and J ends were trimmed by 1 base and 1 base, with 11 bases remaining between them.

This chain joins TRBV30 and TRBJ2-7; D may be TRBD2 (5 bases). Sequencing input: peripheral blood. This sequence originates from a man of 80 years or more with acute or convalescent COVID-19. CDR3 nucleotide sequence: TGTGCCTGGAGTGCTTCGACGGGATCCTACGAGCAGTACTTC. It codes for CAWSASTGSYEQYF.